This is a list of T cell receptor beta chains from one sample in a study of T cell responses to AZD1222 COVID-19 vaccine. Some clones are missing from TCRdb's copy, which holds only in-frame ones; the method was immunoSEQ multiplex PCR. Of 75,000 to 100,000 clones listed, about 93% were seen once; the top ten hold about 3.4%. The sample was peripheral blood, taken 28 days after the second AZD1222 dose. These receptors all come from an adult who received the AZD1222 COVID-19 vaccine. CDR3s include the opening cysteine and the closing phenylalanine or tryptophan. The order of the fields is J gene, CDR3 length, D gene, V gene, clone size, CDR3 protein, CDR3 DNA. A D gene is named only where the DNA matches it firmly. A row's size may be missing; if present it is once, few, many or a size class.

j_gene: TRBJ2-2; len: 13; d_gene: -; v_gene: TRBV28; abundance: -; CDR3aa: CASGKGVPGELFF; CDR3nt: TGTGCCAGCGGAAAAGGCGTGCCCGGGGAGCTGTTTTTT
j_gene: TRBJ1-1; len: 15; d_gene: -; v_gene: TRBV29-1; abundance: -; CDR3aa: CSVEGSAGQFTEAFF; CDR3nt: TGCAGCGTTGAGGGGTCGGCAGGGCAGTTCACTGAAGCTTTCTTT
j_gene: TRBJ2-7; len: 15; d_gene: -; v_gene: TRBV11-3; abundance: -; CDR3aa: CASSSRSGEPYEQYF; CDR3nt: TGTGCCAGCAGCTCTCGATCGGGGGAACCCTACGAGCAGTACTTC
j_gene: TRBJ1-4; len: 16; d_gene: -; v_gene: TRBV4-2; abundance: once; CDR3aa: CASSQAYSSTNEKLFF; CDR3nt: TGTGCCAGCAGCCAAGCTTACTCCTCAACTAATGAAAAACTGTTTTTT
j_gene: TRBJ2-7; len: 15; d_gene: -; v_gene: TRBV7-8; abundance: -; CDR3aa: CASSPPGARSYEQYF; CDR3nt: TGTGCCAGCAGCCCCCCGGGGGCCCGCTCCTACGAGCAGTACTTC
j_gene: TRBJ2-3; len: 14; d_gene: TRBD2; v_gene: TRBV6-6; abundance: -; CDR3aa: CASRGTSGTDTQYF; CDR3nt: TGTGCCAGCAGGGGGACTAGCGGGACAGATACGCAGTATTTT
j_gene: TRBJ1-5; len: 15; d_gene: -; v_gene: TRBV4-1; abundance: -; CDR3aa: CASSQESGRGQPQHF; CDR3nt: TGCGCCAGCAGCCAAGAGTCAGGGAGGGGTCAGCCCCAGCATTTT
j_gene: TRBJ1-5; len: 18; d_gene: -; v_gene: TRBV21-1; abundance: once; CDR3aa: CASSWDRVSPCSNQPQHF; CDR3nt: TGTGCCAGCAGTTGGGACAGGGTTAGCCCTTGTAGCAATCAGCCCCAGCATTTT
j_gene: TRBJ2-2; len: 15; d_gene: -; v_gene: TRBV6-5; abundance: -; CDR3aa: CASSYSNAGPRELFF; CDR3nt: TGTGCCAGCAGTTACTCGAACGCCGGGCCTAGGGAGCTGTTTTTT
j_gene: TRBJ2-1; len: 15; d_gene: -; v_gene: TRBV28; abundance: -; CDR3aa: CASSRGGGGSNEQFF; CDR3nt: TGTGCCAGCAGTCGAGGGGGGGGCGGATCTAATGAGCAGTTCTTC
j_gene: TRBJ1-1; len: 14; d_gene: -; v_gene: TRBV15; abundance: once; CDR3aa: CATSRGRESTEAFF; CDR3nt: TGTGCCACCAGCAGAGGGAGGGAGAGCACTGAAGCTTTCTTT
j_gene: TRBJ1-3; len: 15; d_gene: -; v_gene: TRBV18; abundance: -; CDR3aa: CASSPNDSSGNTIYF; CDR3nt: TGTGCCAGCTCACCCAACGACAGCTCTGGAAACACCATATATTTT
j_gene: TRBJ2-3; len: 16; d_gene: TRBD2; v_gene: TRBV11-2; abundance: -; CDR3aa: CASSPRLAVLTDTQYF; CDR3nt: TGTGCCAGCAGCCCAAGACTAGCGGTACTCACAGATACGCAGTATTTT
j_gene: TRBJ1-1; len: 15; d_gene: -; v_gene: TRBV11-3; abundance: -; CDR3aa: CASSPPGTGGTEAFF; CDR3nt: TGTGCCAGCAGCCCCCCAGGAACGGGGGGCACTGAAGCTTTCTTT
j_gene: TRBJ1-3; len: 16; d_gene: -; v_gene: TRBV6-1; abundance: -; CDR3aa: CASSEHRYPLGNTIYF; CDR3nt: TGTGCCAGCAGTGAGCACAGGTACCCTCTCGGAAACACCATATATTTT
j_gene: TRBJ1-6; len: 15; d_gene: -; v_gene: TRBV7-9; abundance: -; CDR3aa: CASSFPGVSGSPLHF; CDR3nt: TGTGCCAGCAGCTTTCCGGGAGTCAGCGGTTCACCCCTCCACTTT
j_gene: TRBJ2-1; len: 14; d_gene: -; v_gene: TRBV7-3; abundance: -; CDR3aa: CASSLASGDNEQFF; CDR3nt: TGTGCCAGCAGCTTGGCCTCGGGGGACAATGAGCAGTTCTTC
j_gene: TRBJ1-2; len: 15; d_gene: -; v_gene: TRBV19; abundance: once; CDR3aa: CASSNAPKVGYGYTF; CDR3nt: TGTGCCAGTAGTAACGCCCCTAAGGTGGGATATGGCTACACCTTC